This is a list of T cell receptor beta chains from one sample in a study of blood T cell repertoires in COVID-19. The protocol was immunoSEQ multiplex PCR, while the TCRdb copy is restricted to in-frame clones and leaves out a portion. This table holds 70,000 or so clones, around 75% found once. The sequenced sample was peripheral blood. All receptors derive from a man aged 70 or older with acute or convalescent COVID-19. Each CDR3 is given with its conserved first and last residue. Each record gives: D gene, J gene, V gene, CDR3 protein. D genes are given only for firm matches.

>.|TRBJ2-1|TRBV5-3
CARSLTCHNSYNEQFF
>TRBD1|TRBJ2-3|TRBV5-1
CASSLQGAPSTDTQYF
>.|TRBJ1-2|TRBV27
CASSFNRDPGGYTF
>.|TRBJ1-1|TRBV19
CASSNLRGLDTEAFF
>TRBD1|TRBJ1-3|TRBV28
CASSLSRTGFVGNTIYF
>.|TRBJ1-4|TRBV7-6
CASSLAGGLNEKLFF
>.|TRBJ2-3|TRBV21-1
CASSKVWLAGRTDTQYF
>.|TRBJ1-5|TRBV28
CASSSAQGSNQPQHF
>.|TRBJ1-1|TRBV6-5
CASSLGVKAFF
>TRBD1|TRBJ2-3|TRBV13
CASSFLLTGQWDTQYF
>TRBD1|TRBJ2-7|TRBV7-9
CASSRGQGDYYEQYF
>TRBD1|TRBJ1-1|TRBV7-2
CASSSGQVLNTEAFF
>.|TRBJ2-1|TRBV9
CASSVSGDNEQFF
>TRBD1|TRBJ1-5|TRBV19
CASSGQESNQPQHF
>.|TRBJ2-7|TRBV11-2
CASSSIAVSSYEQYF
>.|TRBJ2-2|TRBV10-3
CAISAGGANTGELFF
>TRBD2|TRBJ2-7|TRBV11-2
CASSLRLAGYEQYF
>TRBD1|TRBJ1-4|TRBV3-1/TRBV3-2
CASSPGQGSGLYNEKLFF
>TRBD1|TRBJ2-5|TRBV9
CASSVQGAGETQYF
>.|TRBJ2-7|TRBV11-1
CASSLNRFSYEQYF
>TRBD1|TRBJ2-7|TRBV5-6
CASSSYGTVLPEQYF
>.|TRBJ2-3|TRBV13
CASSLVAELTTDTQYF
>TRBD1|TRBJ1-3|TRBV19
CASSDRGLSSGNTIYF
>.|TRBJ1-2|TRBV5-1
CASSPQEDGYTF
>TRBD2|TRBJ2-1|TRBV5-8
CASSSGLAGLLSEQFF
>TRBD2|TRBJ2-3|TRBV9
CASSVLAGEYKGTDTQYF
>TRBD2|TRBJ2-3|TRBV4-3
CASSQIDGAGGTADTQYF
>TRBD2|TRBJ2-2|TRBV3-1/TRBV3-2
CASSQVAGLAGGYTGELFF
>TRBD2|TRBJ2-1|TRBV24-1
CATSLLTSTEQFF
>.|TRBJ2-1|TRBV15
CATSRDAGSYNEQFF
>TRBD1|TRBJ2-7|TRBV11-2
CASSLVWGTGGHEQYF
>.|TRBJ2-1|TRBV6-6
CASSYSQGKGRNEQFF
>.|TRBJ1-5|TRBV7-2
CASSPRTSLYSNQPQHF
>.|TRBJ1-1|TRBV12-3/TRBV12-4
CASSPWGDTEAFF
>TRBD1|TRBJ2-7|TRBV11-3
CASSKTGQTYEQYF
>.|TRBJ2-7|TRBV5-4
CASSLVPDEQYF
>TRBD1|TRBJ1-6|TRBV5-1
CASSRAGGPNSPLHF
>TRBD1|TRBJ2-7|TRBV28
CASSLNRGYEQYF
>.|TRBJ1-5|TRBV7-9
CASSLDTLGPQHF
>.|TRBJ2-5|TRBV20-1
CSASLRGSAQETQYF
>TRBD1|TRBJ2-3|TRBV5-1
CASSLVPRQGTNTDTQYF
>TRBD1|TRBJ1-2|TRBV12-3/TRBV12-4
CASTQGANYGYTF
>.|TRBJ1-1|TRBV19
CAGSSGGNTEAFF
>TRBD2|TRBJ2-5|TRBV11-2
CASTGGGGETQYF
>.|TRBJ1-3|TRBV28
CASSFSGAGNTIYF
>TRBD1|TRBJ1-1|TRBV27
CASTSDRGSAEAFF
>.|TRBJ2-7|TRBV5-4
CASSWAGLNYEQYF
>.|TRBJ2-1|TRBV3-1/TRBV3-2
CASSQVRFNEQFF
>.|TRBJ1-1|TRBV5-4
CASSLRQGLNTEAFF
>TRBD2|TRBJ2-1|TRBV5-1
CASSLGLAINEQFF
>.|TRBJ1-4|TRBV5-1
CASSAGRQNEKLFF
>TRBD2|TRBJ2-7|TRBV3-1/TRBV3-2
CASSQARAGGGHEQYF
>.|TRBJ2-7|TRBV13
CASSRGRPLAEQYF
>.|TRBJ2-7|TRBV11-2
CASSLGAGGYEQYF
>.|TRBJ1-2|TRBV25-1
CASQPGGPMGYTF